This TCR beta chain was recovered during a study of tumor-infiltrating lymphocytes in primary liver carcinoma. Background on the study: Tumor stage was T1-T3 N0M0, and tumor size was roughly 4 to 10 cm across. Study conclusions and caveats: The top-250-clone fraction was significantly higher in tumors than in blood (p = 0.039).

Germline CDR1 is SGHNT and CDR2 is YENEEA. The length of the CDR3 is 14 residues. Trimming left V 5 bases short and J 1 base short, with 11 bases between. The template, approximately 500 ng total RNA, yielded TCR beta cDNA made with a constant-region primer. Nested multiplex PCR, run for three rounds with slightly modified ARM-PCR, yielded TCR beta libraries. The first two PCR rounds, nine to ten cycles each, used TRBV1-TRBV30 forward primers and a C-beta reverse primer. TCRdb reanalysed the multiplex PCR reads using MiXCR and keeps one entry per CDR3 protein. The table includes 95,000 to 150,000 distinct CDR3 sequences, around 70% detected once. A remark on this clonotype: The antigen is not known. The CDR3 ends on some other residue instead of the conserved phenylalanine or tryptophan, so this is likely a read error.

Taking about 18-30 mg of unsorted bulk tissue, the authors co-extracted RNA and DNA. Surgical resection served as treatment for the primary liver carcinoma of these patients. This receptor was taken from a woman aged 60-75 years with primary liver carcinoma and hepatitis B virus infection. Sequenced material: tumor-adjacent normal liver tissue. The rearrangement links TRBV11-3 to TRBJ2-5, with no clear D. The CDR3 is CASSAASGQETQYS. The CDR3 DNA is TGTGCCAGCAGCGCCGCTAGTGGCCAAGAGACCCAGTACTCC.